The clone carrying this TCR beta chain has a handful of counts. This entry is derived from a study of T cells after yellow fever vaccination. Trimming took 6 bases from V and 0 from J; bases not matched to a gene: 9. CDR1 and CDR2 (germline): DFQATT, SNEGSKA (reference sequence). The CDR3 has 15 amino acids. UMIs were added to TCR cDNA along with a universal primer site when it was made by 5'RACE template switching. TCRdb re-analysed the 5' RACE reads in MiXCR, keeping a single row per CDR3 protein. The repertoire holds about 550,000 distinct CDR3 sequences, with about a fifth as singletons. This clonotype was sampled from a man aged 25-45 years who received the YFV17D yellow fever vaccine. V gene TRBV20-1 combines with J gene TRBJ2-5, with 8 bases lining up with TRBD2. Source: PBMCs, taken 15 days after the yellow fever booster vaccination. CDR3 sequence (DNA): TGCAGTGCCGCCGCTAGCGGGTGGTACCAAGAGACCCAGTACTTC. Translating it yields CSAAASGWYQETQYF.